The 2 T cell receptor beta chains listed next were all sequenced from one sample in a study of T cells in narcolepsy. Profiling relied on immunoSEQ multiplex PCR, and the TCRdb table lists in-frame clones only, not all of them. The table has 11,000 or so clones, roughly 94% seen once; the top ten hold 0.85% to 1.2%. Sequencing was done on a sample of CD45RA- memory CD4+ T cells from PBMCs. Receptors originate from a human donor with narcolepsy.

The V and J genes are TRBV6-4 and TRBJ1-4; weak D call: TRBD1 (5 bases). The germline V gene encodes CDR1 MRHNA and CDR2 SNTAGT. This CDR3 comprises 18 residues. The V gene lost 2 bases and the J gene lost 5 bases, with 21 bases spanning the gap. In nucleotides, the CDR3 is TGTGCCAGCAGTGACCCTAAAACCCAAAGGGACCCGAATGAAAAACTGTTTTTT. This sequence encodes CASSDPKTQRDPNEKLFF.

This chain links TRBV19 with TRBJ1-5, with 10 bases fitting TRBD1. V dropped 5 bases and J dropped 5; count of bases not matched to a gene: 0. CDR1 and CDR2 (germline): LNHDA, SQIVND (reference sequence). This CDR3 comprises 13 residues. The CDR3 loop reads CASSGTGDQPQHF. In DNA, the CDR3 is TGTGCCAGTAGTGGGACAGGGGATCAGCCCCAGCATTTT.